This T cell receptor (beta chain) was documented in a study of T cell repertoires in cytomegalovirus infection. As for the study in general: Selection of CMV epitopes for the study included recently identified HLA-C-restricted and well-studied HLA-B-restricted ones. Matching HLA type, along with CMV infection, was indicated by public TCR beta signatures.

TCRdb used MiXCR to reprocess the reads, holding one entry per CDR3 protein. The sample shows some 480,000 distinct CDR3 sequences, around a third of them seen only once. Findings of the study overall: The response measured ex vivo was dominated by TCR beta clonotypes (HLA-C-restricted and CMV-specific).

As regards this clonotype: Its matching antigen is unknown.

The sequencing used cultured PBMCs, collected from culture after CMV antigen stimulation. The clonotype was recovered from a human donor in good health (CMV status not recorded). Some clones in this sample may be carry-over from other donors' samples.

The CDR3 is CASSEEQGREQYF. In DNA, the CDR3 is TGTGCCAGCAGTGAAGAACAGGGTCGCGAGCAGTACTTC. The chain recombines TRBV2 with TRBJ2-7, with a weak D call TRBD1 (6 bases). Looked up from germline, CDR1 is SNHLY and CDR2 is FYNNEI. The CDR3 extends over 13 amino acids. Trimming pared 1 base from V and 6 bases from J, leaving 10 bases between.